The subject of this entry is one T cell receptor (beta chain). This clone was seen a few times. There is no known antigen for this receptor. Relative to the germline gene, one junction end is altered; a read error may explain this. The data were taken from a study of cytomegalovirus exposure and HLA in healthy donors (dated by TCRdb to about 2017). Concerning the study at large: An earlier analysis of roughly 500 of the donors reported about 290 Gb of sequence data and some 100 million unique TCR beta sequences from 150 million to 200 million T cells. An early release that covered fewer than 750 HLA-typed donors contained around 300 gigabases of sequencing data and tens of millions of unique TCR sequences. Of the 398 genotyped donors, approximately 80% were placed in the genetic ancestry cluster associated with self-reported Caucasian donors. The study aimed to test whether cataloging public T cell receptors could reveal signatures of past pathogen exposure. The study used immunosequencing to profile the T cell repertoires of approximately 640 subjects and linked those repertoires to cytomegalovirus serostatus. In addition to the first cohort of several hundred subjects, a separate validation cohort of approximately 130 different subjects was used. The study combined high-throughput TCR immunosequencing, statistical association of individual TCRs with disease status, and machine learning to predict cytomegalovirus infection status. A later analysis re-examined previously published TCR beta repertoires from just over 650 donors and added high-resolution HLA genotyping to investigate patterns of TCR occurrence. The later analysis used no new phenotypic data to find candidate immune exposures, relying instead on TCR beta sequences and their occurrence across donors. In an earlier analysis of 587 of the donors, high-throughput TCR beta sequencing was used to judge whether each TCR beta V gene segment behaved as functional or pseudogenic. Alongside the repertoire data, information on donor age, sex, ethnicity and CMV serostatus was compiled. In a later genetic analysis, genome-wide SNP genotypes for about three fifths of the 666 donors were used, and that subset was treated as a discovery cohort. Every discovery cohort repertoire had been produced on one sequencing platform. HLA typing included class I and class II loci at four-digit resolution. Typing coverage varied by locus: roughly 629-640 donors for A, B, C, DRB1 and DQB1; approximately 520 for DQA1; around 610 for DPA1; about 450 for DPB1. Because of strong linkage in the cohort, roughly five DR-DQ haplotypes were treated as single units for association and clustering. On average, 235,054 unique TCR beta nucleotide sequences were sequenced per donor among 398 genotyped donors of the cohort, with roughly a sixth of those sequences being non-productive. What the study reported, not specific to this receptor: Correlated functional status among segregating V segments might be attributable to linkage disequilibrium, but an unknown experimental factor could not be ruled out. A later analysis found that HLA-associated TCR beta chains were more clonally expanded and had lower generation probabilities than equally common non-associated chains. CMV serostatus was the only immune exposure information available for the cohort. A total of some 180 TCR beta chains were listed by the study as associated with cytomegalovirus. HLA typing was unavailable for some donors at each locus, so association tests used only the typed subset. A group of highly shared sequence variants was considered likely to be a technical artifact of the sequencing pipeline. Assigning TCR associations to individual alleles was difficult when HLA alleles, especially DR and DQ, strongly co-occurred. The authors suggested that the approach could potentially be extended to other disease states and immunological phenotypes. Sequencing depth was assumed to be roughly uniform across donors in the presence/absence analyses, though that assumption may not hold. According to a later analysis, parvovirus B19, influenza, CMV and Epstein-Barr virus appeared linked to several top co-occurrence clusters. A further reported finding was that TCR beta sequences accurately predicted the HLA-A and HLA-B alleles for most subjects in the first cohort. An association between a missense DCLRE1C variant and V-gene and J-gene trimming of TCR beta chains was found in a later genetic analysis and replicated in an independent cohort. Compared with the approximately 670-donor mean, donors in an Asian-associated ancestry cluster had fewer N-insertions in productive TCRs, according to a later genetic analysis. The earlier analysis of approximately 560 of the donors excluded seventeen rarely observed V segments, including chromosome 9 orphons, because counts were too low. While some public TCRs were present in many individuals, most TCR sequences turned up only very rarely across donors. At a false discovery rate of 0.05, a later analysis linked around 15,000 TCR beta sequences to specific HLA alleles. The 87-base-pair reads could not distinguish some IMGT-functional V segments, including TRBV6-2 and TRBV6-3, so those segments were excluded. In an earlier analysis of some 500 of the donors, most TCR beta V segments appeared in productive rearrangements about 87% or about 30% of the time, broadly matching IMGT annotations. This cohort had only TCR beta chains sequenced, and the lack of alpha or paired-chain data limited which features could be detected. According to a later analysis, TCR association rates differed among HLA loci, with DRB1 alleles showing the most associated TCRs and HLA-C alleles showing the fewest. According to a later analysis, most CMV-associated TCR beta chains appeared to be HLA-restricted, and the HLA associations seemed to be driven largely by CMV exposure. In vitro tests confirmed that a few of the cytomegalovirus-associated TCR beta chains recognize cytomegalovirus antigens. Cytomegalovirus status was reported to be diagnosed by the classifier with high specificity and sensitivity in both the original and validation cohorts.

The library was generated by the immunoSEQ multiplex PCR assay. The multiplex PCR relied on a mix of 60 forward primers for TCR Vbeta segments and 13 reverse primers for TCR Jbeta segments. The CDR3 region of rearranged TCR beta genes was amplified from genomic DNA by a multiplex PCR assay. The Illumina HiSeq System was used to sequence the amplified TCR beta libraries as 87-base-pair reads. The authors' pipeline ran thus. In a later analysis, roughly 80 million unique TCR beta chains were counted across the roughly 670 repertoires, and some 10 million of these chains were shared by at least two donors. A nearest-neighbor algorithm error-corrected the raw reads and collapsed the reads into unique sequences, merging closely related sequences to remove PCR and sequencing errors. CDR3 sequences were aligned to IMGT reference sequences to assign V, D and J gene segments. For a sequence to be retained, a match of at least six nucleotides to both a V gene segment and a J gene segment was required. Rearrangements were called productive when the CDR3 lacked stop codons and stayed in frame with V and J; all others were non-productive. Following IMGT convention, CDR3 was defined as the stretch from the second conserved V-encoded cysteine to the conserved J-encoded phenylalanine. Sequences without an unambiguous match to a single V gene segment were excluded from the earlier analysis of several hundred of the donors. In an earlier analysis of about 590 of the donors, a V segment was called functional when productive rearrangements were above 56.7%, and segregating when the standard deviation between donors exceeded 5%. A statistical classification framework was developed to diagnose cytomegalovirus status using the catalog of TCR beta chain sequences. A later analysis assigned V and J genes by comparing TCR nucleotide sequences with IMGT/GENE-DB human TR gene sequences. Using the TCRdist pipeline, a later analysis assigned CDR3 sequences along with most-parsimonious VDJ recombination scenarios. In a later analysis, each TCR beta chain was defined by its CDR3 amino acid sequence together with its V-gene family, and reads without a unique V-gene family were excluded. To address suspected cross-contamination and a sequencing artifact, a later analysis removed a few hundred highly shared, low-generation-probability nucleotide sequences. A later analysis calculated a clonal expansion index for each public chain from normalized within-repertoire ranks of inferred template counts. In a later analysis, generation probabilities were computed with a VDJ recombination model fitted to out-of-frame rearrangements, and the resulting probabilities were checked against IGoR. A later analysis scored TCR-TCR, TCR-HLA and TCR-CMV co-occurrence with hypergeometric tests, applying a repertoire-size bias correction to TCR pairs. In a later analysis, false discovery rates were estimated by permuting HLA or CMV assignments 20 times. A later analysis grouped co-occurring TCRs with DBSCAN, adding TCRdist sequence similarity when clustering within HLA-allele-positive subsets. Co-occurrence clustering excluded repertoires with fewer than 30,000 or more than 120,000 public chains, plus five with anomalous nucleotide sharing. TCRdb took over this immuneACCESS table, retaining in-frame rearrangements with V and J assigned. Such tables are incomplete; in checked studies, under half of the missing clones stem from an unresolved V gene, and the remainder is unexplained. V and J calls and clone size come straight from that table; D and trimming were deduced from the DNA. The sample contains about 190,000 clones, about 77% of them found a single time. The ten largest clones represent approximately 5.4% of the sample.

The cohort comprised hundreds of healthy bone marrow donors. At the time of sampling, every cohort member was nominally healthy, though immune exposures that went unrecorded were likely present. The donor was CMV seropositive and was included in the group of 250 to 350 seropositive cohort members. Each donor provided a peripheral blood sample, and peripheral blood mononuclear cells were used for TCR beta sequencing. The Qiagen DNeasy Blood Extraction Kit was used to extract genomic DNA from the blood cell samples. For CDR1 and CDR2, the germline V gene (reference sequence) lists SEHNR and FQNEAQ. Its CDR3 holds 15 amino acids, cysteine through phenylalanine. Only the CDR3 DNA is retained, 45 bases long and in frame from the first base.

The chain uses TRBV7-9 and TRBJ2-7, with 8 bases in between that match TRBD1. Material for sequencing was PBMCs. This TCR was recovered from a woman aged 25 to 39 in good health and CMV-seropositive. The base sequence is TGTTCCAGCGCTTCATTGACAGGGGATGTTTCCGAGCAGTACTTC. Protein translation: CSSASLTGDVSEQYF.